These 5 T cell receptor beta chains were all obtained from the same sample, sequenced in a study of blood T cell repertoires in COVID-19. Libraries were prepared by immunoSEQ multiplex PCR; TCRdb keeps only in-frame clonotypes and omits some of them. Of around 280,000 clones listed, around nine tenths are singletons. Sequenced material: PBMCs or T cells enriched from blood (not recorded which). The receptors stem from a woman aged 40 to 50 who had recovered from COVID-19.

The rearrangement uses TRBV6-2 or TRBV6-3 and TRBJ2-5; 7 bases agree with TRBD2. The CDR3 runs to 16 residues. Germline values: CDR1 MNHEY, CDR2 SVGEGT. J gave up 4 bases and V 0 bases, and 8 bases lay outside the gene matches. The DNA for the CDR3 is TGTGCCAGCAGTTACTCAGTGGGAGGGCTCCCAGAGACCCAGTACTTC. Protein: CASSYSVGGLPETQYF.

CDR3 residues: CASRGREASYEQYF. CDR3 bases: TGTGCCAGCCGGGGGCGGGAGGCATCCTACGAGCAGTACTTC. This chain uses TRBV6-5 with TRBJ2-7; TRBD2 matches at 8 bases. Germline V CDR1 and CDR2: MNHEY, SVGAGI. With V trimmed by 8 bases and J by 1 base, 7 bases remained unmatched. CDR3 length: 14 residues.

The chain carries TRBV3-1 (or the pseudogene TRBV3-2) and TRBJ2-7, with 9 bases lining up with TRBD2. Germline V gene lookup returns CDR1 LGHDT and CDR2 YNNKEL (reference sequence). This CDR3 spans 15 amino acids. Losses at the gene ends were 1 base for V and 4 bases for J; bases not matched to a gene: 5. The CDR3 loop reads CASSQGIAGAYEQYF. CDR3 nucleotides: TGTGCCAGCAGCCAAGGGATAGCGGGAGCGTACGAGCAGTACTTC.

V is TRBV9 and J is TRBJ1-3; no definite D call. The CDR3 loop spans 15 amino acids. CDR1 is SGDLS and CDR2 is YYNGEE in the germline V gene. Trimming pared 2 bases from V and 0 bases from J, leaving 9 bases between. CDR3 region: CASSVRENSGNTIYF. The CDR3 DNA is TGTGCCAGCAGCGTTCGGGAGAACTCTGGAAACACCATATATTTT.

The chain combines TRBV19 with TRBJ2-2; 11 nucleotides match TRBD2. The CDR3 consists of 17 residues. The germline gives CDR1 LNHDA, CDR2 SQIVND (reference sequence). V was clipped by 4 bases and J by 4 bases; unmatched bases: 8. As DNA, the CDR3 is TGTGCCAGTAGTAAAGCAAAGACTAGCGGGGTCACCGGGGAGCTGTTTTTT. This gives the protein CASSKAKTSGVTGELFF.